This is a list of T cell receptor beta chains from one sample in a study of PD-1 blockade in classical Hodgkin lymphoma. This table comes from immunoSEQ multiplex PCR, and its TCRdb copy is limited to in-frame clones, with some not included. This table has 25,000 to 30,000 clones, 70% to 90% appearing once. This specimen was CD4+ T cells from blood, taken before the fourth cycle of nivolumab. These receptor sequences come from a human donor with classical Hodgkin lymphoma. CDR3s include the opening cysteine and the closing phenylalanine or tryptophan. The D gene is left open where the match is weak. Some rows have no size entry. The others give once, few or many, or a class for an expanded clone.

D gene	clone size	V gene	J gene	CDR3 protein	CDR3 DNA
NA	NA	TRBV6-1	TRBJ1-2	CASSEAGHFAGAERYGYTF	TGTGCCAGCAGTGAAGCGGGCCATTTTGCAGGGGCCGAAAGATATGGCTACACCTTC
TRBD1	NA	TRBV5-1	TRBJ1-4	CASCPTGIEKLFF	TGCGCCAGCTGCCCGACAGGGATTGAAAAACTGTTTTTT
NA	NA	TRBV7-9	TRBJ1-2	CASSRRAQGGYTF	TGTGCCAGCAGCCGCCGGGCCCAGGGTGGCTACACCTTC
NA	NA	TRBV28	TRBJ1-1	CASRNGVNTEAFF	TGTGCCAGCAGGAACGGGGTGAACACTGAAGCTTTCTTT
TRBD2	NA	TRBV6-5	TRBJ2-2	CASSYGDSGGPGELFF	TGTGCCAGCAGTTACGGGGATAGCGGGGGGCCCGGGGAGCTGTTTTTT
NA	NA	TRBV11-2	TRBJ1-1	CASSFKGGAGSNTEAFF	TGTGCCAGCAGCTTTAAAGGCGGGGCCGGGTCGAACACTGAAGCTTTCTTT
NA	NA	TRBV11-3	TRBJ2-3	CASSPGQSDTQYF	TGTGCCAGCAGCCCAGGACAGTCCGATACGCAGTATTTT
NA	NA	TRBV6-5	TRBJ2-3	CASSYSRVTDTQYF	TGTGCCAGCAGTTACTCCAGGGTTACAGATACGCAGTATTTT
TRBD1	NA	TRBV30	TRBJ2-7	CAWSRGQYGEQYF	TGTGCCTGGAGCCGGGGACAGTATGGCGAGCAGTACTTC
NA	once	TRBV6-6	TRBJ2-3	CASSTPDTQYF	TGTGCCAGCTCAACTCCAGATACGCAGTATTTT
NA	NA	TRBV2	TRBJ1-2	CASSETGLGYTF	TGTGCCAGCAGTGAAACAGGGTTAGGCTACACCTTC
NA	few	TRBV9	TRBJ1-3	CASSVGPSSGNTIYF	TGTGCCAGCAGCGTAGGCCCGAGCTCTGGAAACACCATATATTTT
TRBD1	NA	TRBV5-1	TRBJ1-1	CASSSGQGSAEAFF	TGCGCCAGCAGCTCGGGACAGGGATCGGCTGAAGCTTTCTTT
NA	NA	TRBV9	TRBJ2-5	CASSVAVRGRGETQYF	TGTGCCAGCAGCGTAGCTGTCAGGGGTCGAGGGGAGACCCAGTACTTC
TRBD2	NA	TRBV6-5	TRBJ2-1	CASRPAGLSYNEQFF	TGTGCCAGCAGACCAGCGGGACTTAGTTACAATGAGCAGTTCTTC
NA	NA	TRBV5-4	TRBJ1-2	CASSFSRYPGSNYGYTF	TGTGCCAGCAGCTTTTCCCGCTATCCGGGCTCCAACTATGGCTACACCTTC
TRBD2	NA	TRBV7-6	TRBJ2-1	CASSPGRSSSSYNEQFF	TGTGCCAGCAGCCCCGGGAGGTCGTCGAGCTCCTACAATGAGCAGTTCTTC
NA	NA	TRBV30	TRBJ1-2	CAWTNGGEGGYTF	TGTGCCTGGACCAACGGAGGGGAAGGTGGCTACACCTTC
NA	NA	TRBV5-1	TRBJ2-3	CASSSGLSTDTQYF	TGCGCCAGCAGCTCGGGACTGAGCACAGATACGCAGTATTTT
NA	NA	TRBV7-9	TRBJ1-1	CASSPPIDSEAFF	TGTGCCAGCAGCCCACCGATCGACAGTGAAGCTTTCTTT
TRBD2	NA	TRBV5-1	TRBJ2-1	CASSEIPSGGSYNEQFF	TGCGCCAGCAGCGAAATACCTAGCGGGGGGTCCTACAATGAGCAGTTCTTC
NA	NA	TRBV7-2	TRBJ1-5	CASSLGGPYGNQPQHF	TGTGCCAGCAGCTTAGGGGGACCTTATGGCAATCAGCCCCAGCATTTT
NA	few	TRBV18	TRBJ1-6	CASSPEEGSPLHF	TGTGCCAGCTCACCAGAGGAGGGATCACCCCTCCACTTT
NA	NA	TRBV5-1	TRBJ1-2	CASSLAGVGGYTF	TGCGCCAGCAGCTTGGCTGGGGTTGGGGGCTACACCTTC
TRBD1	NA	TRBV5-1	TRBJ2-5	CASSGQVQETQYF	TGCGCCAGCAGTGGACAGGTCCAAGAGACCCAGTACTTC
TRBD1	NA	TRBV5-1	TRBJ2-5	CASRNDRGRSETQYF	TGCGCCAGCAGAAACGACAGGGGGCGCTCGGAGACCCAGTACTTC
NA	NA	TRBV5-1	TRBJ1-2	CASRQARPGANYGYTF	TGCGCCAGCAGACAGGCCCGCCCAGGGGCTAACTATGGCTACACCTTC
NA	medium-sized	TRBV19	TRBJ1-6	CASSIEVEGSPLHF	TGTGCCAGTAGTATAGAGGTCGAGGGTTCACCCCTCCACTTT
TRBD1	NA	TRBV9	TRBJ1-2	CASSGRTGRYGYTF	TGTGCCAGCAGCGGCCGGACAGGCAGATATGGCTACACCTTC
NA	NA	TRBV6-4	TRBJ2-1	CASTLGCGFNEQFF	TGTGCCAGCACCCTAGGGTGTGGGTTCAATGAGCAGTTCTTC
NA	NA	TRBV5-1	TRBJ2-3	CASSLEGGSTDTQYF	TGCGCCAGCAGCTTGGAGGGCGGTAGCACAGATACGCAGTATTTT
NA	NA	TRBV6-5	TRBJ2-7	CASRRVHTAGEQYF	TGTGCCAGCAGACGGGTCCACACGGCGGGCGAGCAGTACTTC
TRBD1	NA	TRBV6-5	TRBJ2-4	CASRPQGAANIQYF	TGTGCCAGCAGACCGCAGGGGGCAGCTAACATTCAGTACTTC
TRBD1	NA	TRBV25-1	TRBJ1-2	CASSVDRGRSGYTF	TGTGCCAGCAGTGTAGACAGGGGGCGTAGTGGCTACACCTTC
TRBD1	NA	TRBV7-9	TRBJ1-2	CASSSSGTEHGYTF	TGTGCCAGCAGCTCCTCCGGGACAGAGCATGGCTACACCTTC
TRBD2	NA	TRBV5-1	TRBJ2-7	CASSPTGGGSYEQYF	TGCGCCAGCAGCCCAACGGGGGGGGGCTCCTACGAGCAGTACTTC